Listed below are T cell receptor beta chains from one sample, sequenced in a study of cytotoxic CD8 clonotypes in ibrutinib-treated CLL. Clones were read by immunoSEQ multiplex PCR, and TCRdb kept only the in-frame ones, dropping some. The sample carries some 150,000 clones, 79% recorded once. The sample in question was PBMCs, obtained after 12 months of ibrutinib treatment. These receptors all stem from a human donor with chronic lymphocytic leukemia. Both conserved end residues are part of each CDR3. The D gene is left open where the match is weak. The size of a clone is reported for some rows only, either as once, few or many, or as a class for expanded clones.

CASSLRQGGVQYF	TGTGCCAGCAGTTTACGCCAGGGGGGGGTTCAGTACTTC	TRBV27	-	TRBJ2-4	-
CASSQWGQGVTGYTF	TGTGCCAGCAGCCAATGGGGACAGGGCGTTACTGGCTACACCTTC	TRBV14	TRBD1	TRBJ1-2	-
CASSTGTRLGGYTF	TGTGCCAGTAGTACCGGGACAAGACTAGGGGGCTACACCTTC	TRBV19	-	TRBJ1-2	-
CASSLWQNTGELFF	TGTGCCAGCAGTTTATGGCAGAACACCGGGGAGCTGTTTTTT	TRBV27	-	TRBJ2-2	-
CASSLYVTGGWNTEAFF	TGTGCCAGCAGTTTATATGTGACGGGGGGGTGGAACACTGAAGCTTTCTTT	TRBV27	-	TRBJ1-1	-
CASSLAASGSYNEQFF	TGTGCCAGCAGCTTAGCGGCTAGCGGAAGCTACAATGAGCAGTTCTTC	TRBV7-9	TRBD2	TRBJ2-1	-
CASSLQGGNTEAFF	TGTGCCAGCAGCTTACAGGGGGGGAACACTGAAGCTTTCTTT	TRBV11-2	TRBD1	TRBJ1-1	few
CAIKPGQGNEQYF	TGTGCCATCAAACCGGGACAGGGGAACGAGCAGTACTTC	TRBV10-3	TRBD1	TRBJ2-7	-
CASSARQGVPYEQYF	TGTGCCAGTAGTGCTCGCCAGGGTGTACCCTACGAGCAGTACTTC	TRBV19	-	TRBJ2-7	-
CASSPPWAYEQYF	TGTGCCAGCAGCCCCCCATGGGCCTACGAGCAGTACTTC	TRBV7-2	-	TRBJ2-7	-
CASRRQGAPGAFF	TGTGCCAGCAGAAGACAGGGGGCGCCGGGCGCTTTCTTT	TRBV6-5	TRBD1	TRBJ1-1	-
CASSQEHRETQYF	TGCGCCAGCAGCCAAGAGCACAGGGAAACGCAGTATTTT	TRBV4-3	-	TRBJ2-3	-
CASSQLGRGREQYF	TGTGCCAGCAGTCAACTGGGCAGGGGGCGTGAGCAGTACTTC	TRBV2	TRBD1	TRBJ2-7	few
CASSSGPPEGKYEQYF	TGCGCCAGCAGCTCTGGCCCCCCCGAGGGGAAGTACGAGCAGTACTTC	TRBV5-1	-	TRBJ2-7	-
CASSFQGNYGYTF	TGCGCCAGCAGCTTTCAGGGTAACTATGGCTACACCTTC	TRBV5-1	-	TRBJ1-2	-
CASRDGGTKQYF	TGTGCCAGCAGAGACGGAGGGACGAAACAGTACTTC	TRBV6-5	-	TRBJ2-7	-
CASSAGGYEQYF	TGTGCCAGCAGCGCCGGAGGCTACGAGCAGTACTTC	TRBV9	-	TRBJ2-7	-
CASRDSYDSGNTIYF	TGCGCCAGCAGGGACAGCTACGACTCTGGAAACACCATATATTTT	TRBV5-1	-	TRBJ1-3	-
CASREGDYSNQPQHF	TGTGCCAGCAGGGAGGGGGATTATAGCAATCAGCCCCAGCATTTT	TRBV2	-	TRBJ1-5	-
CASSLRGGGTDTEAFF	TGTGCCAGCAGTTTAAGGGGTGGGGGTACGGACACTGAAGCTTTCTTT	TRBV28	-	TRBJ1-1	-
CASTHRDRDGYTF	TGTGCCAGCACCCACAGGGACAGGGATGGCTACACCTTC	TRBV6-6	TRBD1	TRBJ1-2	few
CASSMAGTVHYEQYF	TGTGCCAGTAGTATGGCGGGGACAGTTCACTACGAGCAGTACTTC	TRBV19	-	TRBJ2-7	-
CASSAARGTGELFF	TGTGCCAGCAGTGCTGCGAGGGGCACCGGGGAGCTGTTTTTT	TRBV2	-	TRBJ2-2	-
CASSIEGLPYNEQFF	TGTGCCAGCAGTATAGAGGGACTACCATACAATGAGCAGTTCTTC	TRBV6-1	TRBD2	TRBJ2-1	-
CASRTDREGTEAFF	TGTGCCAGCAGAACCGACAGGGAAGGTACTGAAGCTTTCTTT	TRBV6-5	TRBD1	TRBJ1-1	-
CASSVWVTGELFF	TGTGCCAGCAGCGTATGGGTTACCGGGGAGCTGTTTTTT	TRBV9	-	TRBJ2-2	-
CASSRGGRGYEQYF	TGTGCCAGCAGCCGGGGCGGGAGGGGTTACGAGCAGTACTTC	TRBV5-8	TRBD2	TRBJ2-7	once
CASSFWTASNYGYTF	TGTGCCAGCAGCTTTTGGACAGCAAGCAACTATGGCTACACCTTC	TRBV7-9	-	TRBJ1-2	-
CASTAMTGTSNQPQHF	TGTGCCAGCACAGCCATGACAGGGACAAGCAATCAGCCCCAGCATTTT	TRBV5-6	TRBD1	TRBJ1-5	-